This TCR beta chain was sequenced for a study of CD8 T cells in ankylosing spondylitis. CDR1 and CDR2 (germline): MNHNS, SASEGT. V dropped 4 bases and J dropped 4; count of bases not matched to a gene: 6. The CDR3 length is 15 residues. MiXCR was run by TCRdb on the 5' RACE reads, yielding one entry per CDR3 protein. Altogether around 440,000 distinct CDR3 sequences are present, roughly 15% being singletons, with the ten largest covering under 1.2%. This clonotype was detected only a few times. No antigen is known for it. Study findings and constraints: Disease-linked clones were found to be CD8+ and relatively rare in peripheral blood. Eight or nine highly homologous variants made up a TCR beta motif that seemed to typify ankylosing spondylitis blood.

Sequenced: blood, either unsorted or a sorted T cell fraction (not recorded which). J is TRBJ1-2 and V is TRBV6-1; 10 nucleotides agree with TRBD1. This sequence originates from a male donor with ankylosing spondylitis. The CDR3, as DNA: TGTGCCAGCAGTGGCTCCGGGACAGGGGCCTATGGCTACACCTTC. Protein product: CASSGSGTGAYGYTF.